The clone carrying this TCR beta chain was seen at least ten times. Antigen: not known. The time point: healthy volunteer bleed at 2 weeks. Unfractionated whole blood yielded total RNA. Germline values: CDR1 SEHNR, CDR2 FQNEAQ (reference sequence). The V and J ends lost 0 bases and 2 bases respectively, with 11 bases between them. CDR3 size: 15 residues. Individual cDNA molecules each carried unique molecular identifiers attached by the library. Original processing methods: Counting gave a median of roughly 100,000 TCRs per sample, with values ranging from about 20,000 to 750,000. Each CDR3 protein is one row after TCRdb ran MiXCR on the RACE reads. These V and J calls rely on TCRdb rather than the paper's analysis. The sample shows 130,000 or so distinct CDR3 sequences, about 8.2% of them seen only once. This entry belongs to a study of human T cells and chemical hapten exposure. Study in general: Mainly, slight library volume differences in the pool made TCR yields vary. Study results and caveats: No change in TCRs above 1 in 1000 frequency was produced by DPC sensitization.

This clonotype originated in a male donor in good health. Some clones in this sample may be carry-over from other donors' samples. The sequencing sample was made of whole blood. The V gene is TRBV7-9, the J gene TRBJ2-7; D may be TRBD1 (6 bases). For the CDR3, the DNA is TGTGCCAGCAGCTTAGCGGGGACAAGGACCTACGAGCAGTACTTC. This codes for CASSLAGTRTYEQYF. The variable domain in full, with the rest retrieved from reference TRBV7-9 and TRBJ2-7, is DTGVSQNPRHKITKRGQNVTFRCDPISEHNRLYWYRQTLGQGPEFLTYFQNEAQLEKSRLLSDRFSAERPKGSFSTLEIQRTEQGDSAMYLCASSLAGTRTYEQYFGPGTRLTVT.